These 11 T cell receptor beta chains came from one sample sequenced in a study of blood T cell repertoires in COVID-19. The data were produced by immunoSEQ multiplex PCR, yet TCRdb's version contains in-frame clones alone and is incomplete. The sample yields 150,000 to 200,000 clones, 89% seen once. Sequences were obtained from peripheral blood. Source of these receptors: a man aged 55 to 70 with acute or convalescent COVID-19.

The chain couples TRBV5-6 to TRBJ2-2; D remains unclear. The CDR3 spans 13 residues. Germline V lookup: CDR1 SGHDT, CDR2 YYEEEE. V lost 0 bases to trimming and J lost 9 bases, with 9 bases between them. The CDR3 reads CASSLASAWELFF. The CDR3 DNA is TGTGCCAGCAGCTTGGCGAGCGCCTGGGAGCTGTTTTTT.

The gene calls are TRBV11-2 and TRBJ1-4, with D perhaps matching TRBD1 (5 bases). The CDR3 has 15 residues. The V and J ends lost 5 bases and 3 bases respectively, with 13 bases between them. Germline V CDR1 and CDR2: SGHAT, FQNNGV. The CDR3 DNA follows: TGTGCCAGCAGCACAAACGGGGGGGCTAATGAAAAACTGTTTTTT. Translated, it gives CASSTNGGANEKLFF.

The gene calls are TRBV6-5 and TRBJ1-2, with D possibly TRBD1 on 5 matching bases. Germline V lookup: CDR1 MNHEY, CDR2 SVGAGI. The CDR3 length is 14 residues. Trimming removed 2 bases at V and 4 bases at J, with 11 bases between. CDR3 amino acids: CASSYNGGAYGYTF. The CDR3 DNA is TGTGCCAGCAGTTACAACGGAGGGGCCTATGGCTACACCTTC.

This chain joins TRBV24-1 and TRBJ2-3, with TRBD2 identical over 11 bases. The germline V gene has CDR1 KGHDR and CDR2 SFDVKD. V lost 5 bases to trimming and J lost 2 bases; unmatched junction nucleotides: 5. This CDR3 comprises 16 residues. The CDR3 DNA follows: TGTGCCACCAGTGGAAGACTAGCGGGGATCACAGATACGCAGTATTTT. Translated: CATSGRLAGITDTQYF.

The chain couples TRBV19 to TRBJ1-4; D perhaps matches TRBD1 (6 bases). Germline V gives CDR1 LNHDA, CDR2 SQIVND (reference sequence). The CDR3 is 16 residues long. The V gene lost 2 bases and the J gene lost 5 bases, with 15 bases spanning the gap. CDR3 sequence (DNA): TGTGCCAGTAGTATAAGGGTTTTACAGGGAAATGAAAAACTGTTTTTT. It is translated as CASSIRVLQGNEKLFF.

The chain links TRBV9 to TRBJ1-3, with TRBD1 matching 10 bases. Trimming cost V 3 bases and J 3 bases; bases outside gene matches: 3. CDR3 length: 15 amino acids. Germline CDR1 is SGDLS and CDR2 is YYNGEE. The CDR3 DNA is TGTGCCAGCAGCGAGACAGGGGGCTTTGGAAACACCATATATTTT. Protein product: CASSETGGFGNTIYF.

V is TRBV7-9 and J is TRBJ2-1; TRBD2 agrees at 9 bases. Per the germline V gene, CDR1 is SEHNR and CDR2 is FQNEAQ (reference sequence). Trimming at V came to 2 bases and at J to 3 bases, leaving 2 bases not matched to a gene. The CDR3 length is 15 residues. The CDR3 loop reads CASSLLRGGYNEQFF. For the CDR3, the DNA is TGTGCCAGCAGCTTATTGCGGGGGGGCTACAATGAGCAGTTCTTC.

The chain couples TRBV5-1 to TRBJ1-1; 7 nucleotides align to TRBD1. Germline assignment: CDR1 SGHRS and CDR2 YFSETQ. Losses at the gene ends were 4 bases for V and 5 bases for J; bases not matched to a gene: 5. The length of the CDR3 is 13 residues. The CDR3 here is CASSPQGGTEAFF. The DNA of the CDR3 is TGCGCCAGCAGCCCCCAGGGGGGTACTGAAGCTTTCTTT.

V usage is TRBV11-3 and J usage is TRBJ1-2; D may be TRBD1 (5 bases). Trimming stripped 3 bases from V and 8 bases from J, with 19 bases between. CDR1 is SGHNT and CDR2 is YENEEA in the germline V gene. The CDR3 extends over 15 amino acids. This CDR3 reads CASSFRAGSQGGYTF. CDR3 bases: TGTGCCAGCAGCTTTAGGGCAGGGTCACAAGGCGGCTACACCTTC.

This chain uses TRBV7-9 with TRBJ2-1; unclear D gene. Trimming took 3 bases from V and 8 from J, leaving 11 bases between them. In germline, CDR1 is SEHNR, CDR2 FQNEAQ (reference sequence). This CDR3 has 13 residues. In DNA, the CDR3 is TGTGCCAGCAGCTTCACTGGAGTAGATGAGCAGTTCTTC. Protein: CASSFTGVDEQFF.

J is TRBJ2-2 and V is TRBV14, with 9 bases aligning to TRBD1. The CDR3 consists of 16 residues. The germline CDR1 and CDR2 sequences are SGHDN and FVKESK. Unmatched junction bases numbered 8, after V lost 6 bases and J lost 3 bases. The CDR3 sequence: CASSPTGTGYTGELFF. As DNA, the CDR3 is TGTGCCAGCAGTCCAACCGGGACAGGGTACACCGGGGAGCTGTTTTTT.